This is a list of T cell receptor beta chains from one sample in a study of cytomegalovirus exposure and HLA in healthy donors. TCRdb keeps only in-frame clones here, not all; method: immunoSEQ multiplex PCR. Among over 200,000 clones listed, about 84% were seen once. Sample: PBMCs. The receptors stem from a human donor in good health. CDR3s include the opening cysteine and the closing phenylalanine or tryptophan. Each record gives: clone size, D gene, V gene, J gene, CDR3 protein, CDR3 DNA. The D gene is left open where the match is weak. For some rows the clone size is stated as once, few or many, or as a class when expanded; others skip it.

size: -; D: -; V: TRBV5-4; J: TRBJ2-3; CDR3: CASSLAGSAHTDTQYF; DNA: TGTGCCAGCAGCTTGGCCGGTAGCGCCCACACAGATACGCAGTATTTT
size: -; D: TRBD1; V: TRBV28; J: TRBJ2-7; CDR3: CASSFWDRGDEQYF; DNA: TGTGCCAGCAGTTTTTGGGACAGGGGTGACGAGCAGTACTTC
size: -; D: -; V: TRBV7-2; J: TRBJ1-1; CDR3: CASGTGNTEAFF; DNA: TGTGCCAGCGGAACAGGGAACACTGAAGCTTTCTTT
size: -; D: TRBD1; V: TRBV5-1; J: TRBJ2-5; CDR3: CASRTDRGRGTQYF; DNA: TGCGCCAGCAGAACGGACAGGGGGCGGGGGACCCAGTACTTC
size: -; D: TRBD2; V: TRBV7-9; J: TRBJ2-7; CDR3: CASSLETSGGEQYF; DNA: TGTGCCAGCAGCTTAGAGACTAGCGGAGGCGAGCAGTACTTC
size: -; D: -; V: TRBV30; J: TRBJ1-2; CDR3: CAWILGGFGYTF; DNA: TGTGCCTGGATACTCGGGGGGTTTGGCTACACCTTC
size: -; D: -; V: TRBV6-5; J: TRBJ2-6; CDR3: CASSIRDTGANVLTF; DNA: TGTGCCAGCAGCATTCGGGACACTGGGGCCAACGTCCTGACTTTC
size: -; D: -; V: TRBV5-4; J: TRBJ2-5; CDR3: CASSLANDRVIQETQYF; DNA: TGTGCCAGCAGCTTGGCCAACGACCGGGTAATCCAAGAGACCCAGTACTTC
size: -; D: -; V: TRBV6-6; J: TRBJ1-1; CDR3: CASSYPITGPNTEAFF; DNA: TGTGCCAGCAGTTACCCCATCACAGGGCCCAACACTGAAGCTTTCTTT
size: -; D: -; V: TRBV5-3; J: TRBJ1-5; CDR3: CARGAGNQPQHF; DNA: TGTGCCAGGGGGGCGGGCAATCAGCCCCAGCATTTT
size: -; D: -; V: TRBV7-6; J: TRBJ2-2; CDR3: CASSSRDTGELFF; DNA: TGTGCCAGCAGCTCCCGGGACACCGGGGAGCTGTTTTTT
size: -; D: -; V: TRBV7-9; J: TRBJ1-2; CDR3: CASSLGTAGPSVYTF; DNA: TGTGCCAGCAGCTTAGGGACAGCCGGTCCAAGCGTCTACACCTTC
size: -; D: -; V: TRBV6-1; J: TRBJ2-7; CDR3: CASSEGESSYEQYF; DNA: TGTGCCAGCAGTGAAGGGGAGAGCTCCTACGAGCAGTACTTC
size: few; D: -; V: TRBV6-1; J: TRBJ2-4; CDR3: CASSEGELAKNIQYF; DNA: TGTGCCAGCAGTGAAGGGGAGCTAGCCAAAAACATTCAGTACTTC
size: few; D: TRBD2; V: TRBV6-6; J: TRBJ2-1; CDR3: CASSSGGGNEQFF; DNA: TGTGCCAGCAGTTCGGGGGGGGGCAATGAGCAGTTCTTC
size: -; D: TRBD2; V: TRBV2; J: TRBJ2-7; CDR3: CASSAQRAGVSASYEQYF; DNA: TGTGCCAGCAGTGCCCAGCGTGCGGGGGTTTCGGCGTCCTACGAGCAGTACTTC
size: -; D: -; V: TRBV19; J: TRBJ1-5; CDR3: CASRHPDRWNQPQHF; DNA: TGTGCCAGTCGACACCCGGACAGATGGAATCAGCCCCAGCATTTT
size: -; D: -; V: TRBV5-4; J: TRBJ1-1; CDR3: CASSLARTGDTEAFF; DNA: TGTGCCAGCAGCTTGGCCCGGACGGGAGACACTGAAGCTTTCTTT
size: -; D: TRBD2; V: TRBV4-3; J: TRBJ2-1; CDR3: CASSQGPSGSSYNEQFF; DNA: TGCGCCAGCAGCCAAGGCCCTAGCGGGAGCTCCTACAATGAGCAGTTCTTC
size: -; D: -; V: TRBV7-2; J: TRBJ2-3; CDR3: CASSLYPDTQYF; DNA: TGTGCCAGCAGCTTATATCCAGATACGCAGTATTTT
size: once; D: TRBD2; V: TRBV11-2; J: TRBJ2-7; CDR3: CASSLVLSSGRYEQYF; DNA: TGTGCCAGCAGCTTAGTACTCTCTAGCGGGAGGTACGAGCAGTACTTC
size: -; D: TRBD1; V: TRBV7-9; J: TRBJ1-5; CDR3: CSSSLDHGTGGYSNQPQHF; DNA: TGTTCCAGCAGCTTAGATCACGGGACAGGGGGCTATAGCAATCAGCCCCAGCATTTT
size: -; D: TRBD1; V: TRBV7-9; J: TRBJ1-3; CDR3: CASSPRQGASGNIIYF; DNA: TGTGCCAGCAGCCCCCGACAGGGGGCATCTGGAAACATCATATATTTT
size: -; D: -; V: TRBV5-6; J: TRBJ2-7; CDR3: CASSLGNADYEQYF; DNA: TGTGCCAGCAGTTTAGGAAATGCCGACTACGAGCAGTACTTC
size: -; D: -; V: TRBV7-9; J: TRBJ2-1; CDR3: CVSSRGNYNEQFF; DNA: TGTGTCAGCAGCCGCGGGAACTACAATGAGCAGTTCTTC
size: few; D: TRBD2; V: TRBV5-1; J: TRBJ2-7; CDR3: CASTLTSGRTPYEQYF; DNA: TGCGCCAGCACCCTGACTAGCGGGCGAACCCCCTACGAGCAGTACTTC
size: -; D: -; V: TRBV7-9; J: TRBJ1-3; CDR3: CASSGRTGHSGNTIYF; DNA: TGTGCCAGCAGCGGTAGAACAGGGCACTCTGGAAACACCATATATTTT
size: -; D: TRBD2; V: TRBV14; J: TRBJ2-3; CDR3: CASSQVAGVVDTQYF; DNA: TGTGCCAGCAGCCAAGTAGCGGGAGTGGTAGATACGCAGTATTTT
size: -; D: -; V: TRBV7-9; J: TRBJ2-4; CDR3: CASSRVGQIKNIQYF; DNA: TGTGCCAGCAGCCGTGTTGGGCAGATTAAAAACATTCAGTACTTC
size: -; D: -; V: TRBV15; J: TRBJ2-2; CDR3: CATSRGQDNTGELFF; DNA: TGTGCCACCAGCAGAGGACAGGACAACACCGGGGAGCTGTTTTTT
size: -; D: TRBD2; V: TRBV11-2; J: TRBJ2-5; CDR3: CASSLGGRAVGETQYF; DNA: TGTGCCAGCAGCTTAGGCGGGAGGGCGGTAGGTGAGACCCAGTACTTC
size: -; D: -; V: TRBV4-3; J: TRBJ2-5; CDR3: CASSQEAGLETQYF; DNA: TGCGCCAGCAGCCAAGAAGCGGGTTTAGAGACCCAGTACTTC
size: few; D: -; V: TRBV5-1; J: TRBJ2-3; CDR3: CASSLQGGGNTDTQYF; DNA: TGCGCCAGCAGCTTACAGGGAGGGGGTAACACAGATACGCAGTATTTT
size: once; D: -; V: TRBV7-3; J: TRBJ1-1; CDR3: CASSEQGWSTEAFF; DNA: TGTGCCAGCAGCGAGCAGGGATGGAGCACTGAAGCTTTCTTT
size: -; D: -; V: TRBV4-1; J: TRBJ2-7; CDR3: CASSQPPSGRPYEQYF; DNA: TGCGCCAGCAGCCAGCCCCCCAGCGGGCGGCCCTACGAGCAGTACTTC
size: -; D: TRBD1; V: TRBV15; J: TRBJ1-5; CDR3: CATSNAGTGGNQPQHF; DNA: TGTGCCACCAGCAACGCCGGGACAGGGGGAAATCAGCCCCAGCATTTT
size: once; D: -; V: TRBV21-1; J: TRBJ2-7; CDR3: CASRKLYGGFSYEQYF; DNA: TGTGCCAGCAGAAAACTCTACGGGGGTTTCTCCTACGAGCAGTACTTC
size: -; D: -; V: TRBV6-6; J: TRBJ2-3; CDR3: CASTSGDTDTQYF; DNA: TGTGCCAGCACCTCAGGGGACACAGATACGCAGTATTTT
size: -; D: TRBD1; V: TRBV6-5; J: TRBJ2-7; CDR3: CASSYVPGTGAYEQYF; DNA: TGTGCCAGCAGTTACGTCCCGGGGACAGGGGCCTACGAGCAGTACTTC
size: -; D: -; V: TRBV11-3; J: TRBJ1-1; CDR3: CASSLGHTNTEAFF; DNA: TGTGCCAGCAGCTTGGGACACACGAACACTGAAGCTTTCTTT
size: -; D: TRBD2; V: TRBV2; J: TRBJ2-2; CDR3: CASSARLAGGNGELFF; DNA: TGTGCCAGCAGTGCCAGACTAGCGGGAGGGAACGGGGAGCTGTTTTTT
size: few; D: -; V: TRBV11-2; J: TRBJ1-1; CDR3: CASSRHGAEAFF; DNA: TGTGCCAGCAGCCGACACGGGGCTGAAGCTTTCTTT
size: -; D: TRBD1; V: TRBV7-2; J: TRBJ2-5; CDR3: CASSLGSVGQGRFGTQYF; DNA: TGTGCCAGCAGCTTAGGGTCCGTCGGACAGGGTAGATTCGGGACCCAGTACTTC
size: once; D: TRBD1; V: TRBV5-8; J: TRBJ2-4; CDR3: CASSFHRGLLAKNIQYF; DNA: TGTGCCAGCAGCTTCCACAGGGGGCTGCTAGCCAAAAACATTCAGTACTTC
size: -; D: TRBD2; V: TRBV4-2; J: TRBJ2-5; CDR3: CASSQDYGGGRTQYF; DNA: TGTGCCAGCAGCCAAGATTACGGGGGGGGTAGGACCCAGTACTTC
size: -; D: TRBD2; V: TRBV10-2; J: TRBJ2-2; CDR3: CASSRLAGSGELFF; DNA: TGCGCCAGCAGTAGACTAGCGGGATCCGGGGAGCTGTTTTTT
size: -; D: -; V: TRBV29-1; J: TRBJ2-3; CDR3: CSAFLADTQYF; DNA: TGCAGCGCCTTCCTTGCAGATACGCAGTATTTT
size: -; D: -; V: TRBV19; J: TRBJ2-5; CDR3: CAKTQETQYF; DNA: TGTGCCAAGACTCAAGAGACCCAGTACTTC
size: -; D: -; V: TRBV11-1; J: TRBJ2-2; CDR3: CASSPRVETGELFF; DNA: TGTGCCAGCAGCCCCCGAGTCGAGACCGGGGAGCTGTTTTTT
size: -; D: -; V: TRBV28; J: TRBJ2-1; CDR3: CASRQGLYNEQFF; DNA: TGTGCCAGCAGGCAGGGGCTCTACAATGAGCAGTTCTTC
size: -; D: TRBD2; V: TRBV5-8; J: TRBJ2-3; CDR3: CASRGSRGADTQYF; DNA: TGTGCCAGCAGGGGATCTCGGGGGGCAGATACGCAGTATTTT
size: -; D: -; V: TRBV4-2; J: TRBJ2-2; CDR3: CASSLRETLTNTGELFF; DNA: TGTGCCAGCAGCCTGAGGGAGACTTTGACGAACACCGGGGAGCTGTTTTTT
size: -; D: -; V: TRBV19; J: TRBJ1-5; CDR3: CASSYREVNQPQHF; DNA: TGTGCCAGTAGTTACAGGGAAGTTAATCAGCCCCAGCATTTT
size: -; D: -; V: TRBV9; J: TRBJ2-2; CDR3: CASSVAITDASLFRELFF; DNA: TGTGCCAGCAGCGTAGCTATTACTGATGCCTCCCTCTTCCGGGAGCTGTTTTTT
size: few; D: TRBD1; V: TRBV7-9; J: TRBJ1-4; CDR3: CASSPQGGTGNEKLFF; DNA: TGTGCCAGCAGCCCTCAGGGCGGGACAGGGAATGAAAAACTGTTTTTT
size: -; D: -; V: TRBV5-1; J: TRBJ2-2; CDR3: CASSLVASANTGELFF; DNA: TGCGCCAGCAGCTTGGTGGCTAGCGCGAACACCGGGGAGCTGTTTTTT
size: few; D: -; V: TRBV30; J: TRBJ1-4; CDR3: CAIRDSNEKLFF; DNA: TGTGCAATTCGGGATTCTAATGAAAAACTGTTTTTT